Below, one T cell receptor (beta chain) is given with its context. Its antigen is unidentified. Average purity of the negatively selected CD4+ T cells was around 98%. Primers targeted 54 TRBV and 13 TRBJ segments. TCRdb's table, derived via immunoSEQ multiplex PCR, lists solely in-frame clones and lacks some. The repertoire holds approximately 100,000 clones, with more than 75% as singletons. The sample is drawn from a study of T cell repertoires and HLA-DP antigens. Overall study context: Transduced HeLa cells presented HLA-DP to CD4+ T cells. The study, taken as a whole, reports: A non-physiological HeLa system presented antigen to total CD4+ responders.

V was shortened by 5 bases and J by 0 bases, with 4 bases between the two germline ends. CDR1 and CDR2 from the germline V gene are DFQATT and SNEGSKA (reference sequence). CDR3 size: 11 residues. Sequencing was performed on CD4+ T cells from PBMCs. The sequence derives from a man aged 45-60 years in good health and CMV-seronegative. The chain is built from TRBV20-1 and TRBJ2-5; no reliable D call. CDR3 residues: CSAPNQETQYF. The CDR3 DNA follows: TGCAGTGCTCCCAACCAAGAGACCCAGTACTTC.